This is a list of T cell receptor beta chains from one sample in a study of cytomegalovirus exposure and HLA in healthy donors. TCRdb's copy holds only in-frame clones and misses some; the assay was immunoSEQ multiplex PCR. The sample table includes 130,000 or so clones. The source material was PBMCs. These receptors originate from a woman aged 40 to 50 in good health and CMV-seronegative. Each CDR3 is given with its conserved first and last residue. The D gene is left open where the match is weak.

D gene,V gene,J gene,CDR3 DNA,CDR3 protein
NA,TRBV9,TRBJ2-2,TGTGCCAGCAGCTTCCTTGGGCTGGTCGGCACCGGGGAGCTGTTTTTT,CASSFLGLVGTGELFF
TRBD1,TRBV4-2,TRBJ2-2,TGTGCCAGCAGCCGAGGACAGGGAGACACCGGGGAGCTGTTTTTT,CASSRGQGDTGELFF
TRBD2,TRBV7-2,TRBJ2-1,TGTGCCAGCAGCCCTCTCGCGGGGGAGAGAAATGAGCAGTTCTTC,CASSPLAGERNEQFF
TRBD1,TRBV27,TRBJ1-2,TGTGCCAGCAGTCCGCAGACAGGGAGGCAGGACTATGGCTACACCTTC,CASSPQTGRQDYGYTF
NA,TRBV7-2,TRBJ1-1,TGTGCCAGCAGCTTAGGCAGATTGAACACTGAAGCTTTCTTT,CASSLGRLNTEAFF
TRBD1,TRBV5-6,TRBJ1-6,TGTGCCAGCAGCTTTACAGGGGAGTCGACCCTCCACTTT,CASSFTGESTLHF
NA,TRBV5-1,TRBJ2-3,TGCGCCAGCAGCTTGGGATTGGGGGGATCCGATACGCAGTATTTT,CASSLGLGGSDTQYF
TRBD1,TRBV27,TRBJ2-7,TGTGCCAGCAGTTTATCGACAGGGCGGAACTCCGAGCAGTACTTC,CASSLSTGRNSEQYF
NA,TRBV28,TRBJ1-1,TGTGCCAGCAGTCCGCACAGAAGAATAAACACTGAAGCTTTCTTT,CASSPHRRINTEAFF
TRBD1,TRBV19,TRBJ2-2,TGTGCCAGTAGTACTCGACAGGGAGAAACCGGGGAGCTGTTTTTT,CASSTRQGETGELFF
NA,TRBV7-2,TRBJ1-6,TGTGCCAGCAGCTCCCAGCACCGGAGCTCCTATAATTCACCCCTCCACTTT,CASSSQHRSSYNSPLHF
NA,TRBV10-1,TRBJ2-4,TGCGCCAGCAGTGAGTCGACCGGGGGCATTCAGTACTTC,CASSESTGGIQYF
TRBD1,TRBV11-3,TRBJ2-3,TGTGCCAGCAGCTATCGACAGGGTGAGGGAGATACGCAGTATTTT,CASSYRQGEGDTQYF
NA,TRBV5-4,TRBJ2-7,TGTGCCAGCAGCCGAGGCGGACACGACTACGAGCAGTACTTC,CASSRGGHDYEQYF
NA,TRBV6-5,TRBJ1-6,TGTGCCAGCAGTTACTCCCGGTATAATTCACCCCTCCACTTT,CASSYSRYNSPLHF
NA,TRBV4-2,TRBJ2-5,TGTGCCAGCAGCCCCGCCGGAGAGACCCAGTACTTC,CASSPAGETQYF
TRBD1,TRBV4-2,TRBJ1-1,TGTGCCAGTTGGGACAGTTTGAACACTGAAGCTTTCTTT,CASWDSLNTEAFF